Below, 14 T cell receptor beta chains from the same sample are listed, as sequenced in a study of HIV-infected patients and healthy controls. Reverse transcription used around 540 ng RNA and constant-region primers for alpha and beta. Using multiplexing indices, alpha and beta chain libraries were generated apart by chain-specific third strand synthesis. TCRdb fed the 5' RACE reads into MiXCR, producing one record per CDR3 protein. The table records around 18,000 distinct CDR3 sequences, around a tenth of them present only once. Whole blood was used without fractionation, so all unsorted peripheral T cells were included. The specimen was blood. The receptor source for this set is an adult in good health.

This clonotype was recorded at least ten times. The rearrangement links TRBV12-3 or TRBV12-4 to TRBJ2-1; 16 bases are a match to TRBD2. The CDR3 has 15 amino acids. Trimming took 6 bases from V and 8 from J; bases not matched to a gene: 4. CDR3 bases: TGTGCCAGCAGGGGACTAGCGGGAGGGCCGTATGAGCAGTTCTTC. This sequence encodes CASRGLAGGPYEQFF.

This clonotype was seen repeatedly, ten times or more. V and J are TRBV12-3 or TRBV12-4 and TRBJ1-1; 7 bases are shared with TRBD1. Germline trimming cut 7 bases from V and 4 bases from J; bases unmatched to any gene: 12. This CDR3 is 15 amino acids long. CDR3 residues: CASTLARQGRTEAFF. CDR3 DNA sequence: TGTGCCAGCACCCTAGCCCGACAGGGTCGCACTGAAGCTTTCTTT.

In its sample, this clonotype was seen many times. The chain is built from TRBV7-2 and TRBJ1-2; D ambiguous. The CDR3 covers 13 residues. V lost 1 base and J lost 4, with 7 bases in between. The V gene's germline CDR1 is SGHTA and CDR2 FQGNSA. This chain's CDR3 is CASSLEGIYGYTF. CDR3 nucleotides: TGTGCCAGCAGCTTAGAAGGGATCTATGGCTACACCTTC. Full variable domain (missing parts from reference TRBV7-2 and TRBJ1-2): GAGVSQSPSNKVTEKGKDVELRCDPISGHTALYWYRQSLGQGLEFLIYFQGNSAPDKSGLPSDRFSAERTGGSVSTLTIQRTQQEDSAVYLCASSLEGIYGYTFGSGTRLTVV.

This clonotype was seen ten or more times. V usage is TRBV10-3 and J usage is TRBJ2-3, with D unresolved. CDR1 and CDR2 (germline): ENHRY, SYGVKD. The CDR3 spans 14 residues. The V and J ends lost 0 bases and 4 bases respectively, with 8 bases between them. CDR3 bases: TGTGCCATCAGTGAGTCCGGGTCCGCAGATACGCAGTATTTT. The encoded protein is CAISESGSADTQYF.

This clonotype was seen ten or more times. The gene calls are TRBV6-6 and TRBJ1-2; D remains ambiguous. The CDR3 totals 12 residues. CDR1 is MNHNY and CDR2 is SVGAGI in the germline V gene (reference sequence). V was trimmed by 6 bases and J by 5 bases, leaving 10 bases between them. The CDR3 here is CASSHPLYGYTF. CDR3 nucleotides: TGTGCCAGCAGCCACCCATTATATGGCTACACCTTC.

Within the sample, this clonotype is medium-sized. V and J are TRBV6-6 and TRBJ2-3; the D is unclear. There are 12 residues in the CDR3. Trimming left V 7 bases short and J 4 bases short, with 9 bases between. Germline-derived CDR1 and CDR2 are MNHNY and SVGAGI (reference sequence). CDR3 loop: CASNPPSDTQYF. The CDR3 nucleotides read TGTGCCAGCAATCCACCATCAGATACGCAGTATTTT.

Within the sample, this clonotype is medium-sized. V usage is TRBV4-3 and J usage is TRBJ2-1; 8 bases agree with TRBD2. V gave up 0 bases and J gave up 7 bases; unmatched junction bases: 11. Per germline, CDR1 LGHNA and CDR2 YSLEER. This CDR3 spans 17 amino acids. DNA of the CDR3: TGCGCCAGCAGCCAAGATCTAGGTAGTGGCGGGGGGAATGAGCAGTTCTTC. This gives the protein CASSQDLGSGGGNEQFF.

By share, this clonotype counts as medium-sized (0.01 to 0.1%). The V gene is TRBV11-2, the J gene TRBJ2-2, with D perhaps TRBD1 (7 bases). The CDR3 loop spans 20 amino acids. V lost 2 bases and J 0 bases, leaving 22 bases between the germline ends. The V gene's germline CDR1 is SGHAT and CDR2 FQNNGV. Written as DNA, the CDR3 is TGTGCCAGCAGCTTATTTCCGAAGGCAGGGGGGACTCCGAACACCGGGGAGCTGTTTTTT. This gives the protein CASSLFPKAGGTPNTGELFF.

This clonotype was observed at least ten times. The CDR3 nucleotides read TGTGCCACCCGCCCGGGACGGGGACCTTACGAGCAGTACTTC. Its translation is CATRPGRGPYEQYF. The J gene is TRBJ2-7, the V gene TRBV6-2 or TRBV6-3; the D call may be TRBD1 or TRBD2 (5 bases each). Per germline, CDR1 MNHEY and CDR2 SVGEGT. This CDR3 comprises 14 residues. V dropped 10 bases and J dropped 4 bases, with 20 bases sitting between them.

This clonotype is labeled as medium-sized. The chain combines TRBV7-8 with TRBJ2-1; D is unclear. The CDR3 extends over 14 amino acids. The germline V and J ends were trimmed by 1 base and 9 bases, with 13 bases remaining between them. In germline, CDR1 is SGHVS, CDR2 FQNEAQ. CDR3 DNA sequence: TGTGCCAGCAGCTTAGATCACCGGTCTGGTGAGCAGTTCTTC. It translates to CASSLDHRSGEQFF.

At least ten counts were recorded for this clonotype. The chain joins TRBV20-1 to TRBJ2-3; 10 bases line up with TRBD2. This CDR3 is 19 amino acids long. Trimming took 6 bases from V and 3 from J; bases not matched to a gene: 21. Germline CDR1 DFQATT, CDR2 SNEGSKA (reference sequence). The CDR3 loop reads CSAARAAGGPLRETDTQYF. CDR3 DNA sequence: TGCAGTGCGGCCCGGGCAGCGGGAGGGCCTCTTAGGGAAACAGATACGCAGTATTTT.

This clonotype was seen many times. CDR3 protein: CSARDPRGSGMSGRTDTQYF. The CDR3 DNA reads as TGCAGTGCTAGAGATCCTAGGGGAAGTGGTATGAGCGGGAGAACAGATACGCAGTATTTT. The chain couples TRBV20-1 to TRBJ2-3, with 8 bases identical to TRBD2. Per germline, CDR1 DFQATT and CDR2 SNEGSKA (reference sequence). V gave up 0 bases and J gave up 3 bases; unmatched junction bases: 20. The CDR3 has 20 amino acids.

Many counts were recorded for this clonotype. This chain connects TRBV28 to TRBJ2-1; D not certain. The germline gives CDR1 MDHEN, CDR2 SYDVKM. CDR3 length: 13 residues. The V and J ends lost 2 bases and 4 bases respectively, with 6 bases between them. CDR3 region: CASSLPDYNEQFF. The CDR3 nucleotides are TGTGCCAGCAGTTTACCAGATTACAATGAGCAGTTCTTC.

This clonotype was observed at least ten times. This chain links TRBV6-1 with TRBJ2-1; D ambiguous. Trimming took off 5 bases at V and 10 bases at J, with 15 bases between the two ends. Germline CDR1 reads MNHNS; CDR2 reads SASEGT. The CDR3 has 13 amino acids. The CDR3 DNA is TGTGCCAGCAGTAACAGTGTAGTAGGCGAGCAGTTCTTC. Its protein is CASSNSVVGEQFF.